This T cell receptor (beta chain) was retrieved from a study of blood T cells in healthy people across ages. Broader study findings: PBMC samples, being unsorted, prevented any conclusive comparison of naive and antigen-experienced cells. In older individuals, TCR beta diversity per million T cells was lower, falling roughly linearly with age. Shifts in expanded clonotypes may have been confounded by donor CMV status, which was unknown.

This clonotype occurred a few times. Its cognate antigen is unknown. A second PCR of 7 to 11 cycles used a sample-barcoded 5' primer and a J-beta primer mix. TCRdb independently ran MiXCR on the 5' RACE reads; one entry per CDR3 protein. The sample lists about 1,400,000 distinct CDR3 sequences; 42% were seen once. Isolated per sample were at least 7 million PBMCs. This receptor was identified in a woman younger than 30 in good health. The source material was blood.

The CDR3 loop reads CASSSTGGVTEAFF. As DNA, the CDR3 is TGTGCCAGCAGTTCGACAGGGGGAGTCACTGAAGCTTTCTTT. This chain uses TRBV12-3 or TRBV12-4 with TRBJ1-1, with 9 nucleotides matching TRBD1. With V trimmed by 4 bases and J by 4 bases, 4 bases remained unmatched. The CDR3 covers 14 residues.